This T cell receptor beta chain appears in the sequencing data of a study of blood T cell repertoires in COVID-19. TCRdb keeps only in-frame clones here, not all; method: immunoSEQ multiplex PCR. The sample contains about 240,000 clones, approximately 86% of which appear only once. Looked up from germline, CDR1 is SGDLS and CDR2 is YYNGEE. The CDR3 extends over 12 amino acids. Trimming shortened V by 2 bases and J by 8 bases, and 9 bases separated the two germline ends. Sequencing was performed on peripheral blood. The clonotype was recovered from a young woman with acute or convalescent COVID-19. J is TRBJ2-3 and V is TRBV9; no clear D gene. The CDR3 reads CASSVLPGTQYF. Here the CDR3 DNA reads TGTGCCAGCAGCGTCTTACCGGGTACGCAGTATTTT.